Below, 5 T cell receptor beta chains from the same sample are listed, as sequenced in a study of T cell responses to AZD1222 COVID-19 vaccine. The protocol was immunoSEQ multiplex PCR, while the TCRdb copy is restricted to in-frame clones and leaves out a portion. The sample records about 120,000 clones, about 90% being singletons. This specimen was peripheral blood, taken on day 0 of AZD1222 vaccination. These TCRs come from an adult in good health.

The rearrangement links TRBV5-6 to TRBJ2-3; no clear D. With 0 bases removed from V and 5 bases from J, the gap between germline ends came to 1 base. Germline assignment: CDR1 SGHDT and CDR2 YYEEEE. The CDR3 consists of 11 residues. As DNA, the CDR3 is TGTGCCAGCAGCTTGGGAGATACGCAGTATTTT. This sequence encodes CASSLGDTQYF.

The chain joins TRBV9 to TRBJ1-2; 8 bases align to TRBD1. The junction had 13 bases not matched to a gene; V was cut back by 4 bases and J by 8 bases. This CDR3 is built from 15 residues. Germline-derived CDR1 and CDR2 are SGDLS and YYNGEE. CDR3 amino acids: CASSPFRTGLKGYTF. CDR3 nucleotides: TGTGCCAGCAGCCCTTTTCGGACAGGGTTGAAGGGCTACACCTTC.

The V and J genes are TRBV4-3 and TRBJ2-2, with D hard to call. Deletions cut 0 bases from V and 8 bases from J, with 7 bases between. The germline V gene encodes CDR1 LGHNA and CDR2 YSLEER. The CDR3 covers 13 residues. The CDR3 DNA is TGCGCCAGCAGCCAAGACAGCCCTGGGGAGCTGTTTTTT. Translation gives CASSQDSPGELFF.

This clone was found once. The chain carries TRBV9 and TRBJ1-3; possible D gene TRBD1, 5 bases. Trimming removed 3 bases from V and 7 bases from J, with 17 bases in between. The CDR3 spans 15 residues. The germline V gene encodes CDR1 SGDLS and CDR2 YYNGEE. For the CDR3, the DNA is TGTGCCAGCAGCGCCTCTGGGACCTCGGGGAACACCATATATTTT. This translates into CASSASGTSGNTIYF.

Here the CDR3 reads CASSTREDPDWDEKLFF. CDR3 in DNA: TGTGCCAGTAGTACCCGAGAGGACCCGGACTGGGATGAAAAACTGTTTTTT. The chain couples TRBV19 to TRBJ1-4; no clear D. Germline CDR1 and CDR2: LNHDA and SQIVND (reference sequence). Trimming shortened V by 4 bases and J by 6 bases, and 21 bases separated the two germline ends. This CDR3 comprises 17 residues.